Listed below are T cell receptor beta chains from one sample, sequenced in a study of blood T cell repertoires in COVID-19. The data were produced by immunoSEQ multiplex PCR, yet TCRdb's version contains in-frame clones alone and is incomplete. The sample lists approximately 290,000 clones; more than 85% were seen once. The source material was peripheral blood. The receptors come from a man aged 25 to 45 with acute or convalescent COVID-19. Both conserved end residues are part of each CDR3. A D gene is named only where the DNA matches it firmly. Not every row has a clone size; where given, it reads once, few, many or a size class.

V gene	clone size	D gene	J gene	CDR3 protein
TRBV28	.	.	TRBJ2-4	CASSEQGAKNIQYF
TRBV6-5	.	TRBD1	TRBJ1-2	CASSYRGTGVYGYTF
TRBV19	few	TRBD1	TRBJ1-5	CASSMGQGAWQPQHF
TRBV6-2/TRBV6-3	.	TRBD2	TRBJ2-1	CASSYSSLAGSNNEQFF
TRBV27	.	.	TRBJ1-1	CASSLVPGAMNTEAFF
TRBV30	.	.	TRBJ1-6	CAWSEQTNSPLHF
TRBV5-1	.	TRBD2	TRBJ2-7	CASSLAGGEQYF
TRBV5-1	.	.	TRBJ2-1	CASSLAPGSYNEQFF
TRBV27	.	.	TRBJ2-7	CASSLRRDYEQYF
TRBV3-1/TRBV3-2	.	TRBD1	TRBJ2-7	CASSPSGQGEQYF
TRBV28	.	.	TRBJ1-2	CASSFIDYGYTF
TRBV2	.	TRBD1	TRBJ1-6	CASSEARQGRSPLHF
TRBV29-1	.	.	TRBJ2-2	CSVRGTLNTGELFF
TRBV7-9	.	.	TRBJ2-5	CASSERETQYF
TRBV20-1	few	.	TRBJ2-7	CSARGHYEQYF
TRBV6-5	.	TRBD2	TRBJ2-3	CATLWRGGLGDTQYF
TRBV5-5	once	.	TRBJ1-4	CASSRRRDTENEKLFF
TRBV7-7	.	TRBD2	TRBJ2-5	CASSFLPAGGRGETQYF
TRBV20-1	once	.	TRBJ2-1	CSASKRGPGAYNEQFF
TRBV7-9	.	TRBD2	TRBJ2-3	CASIIAGRDTQYF
TRBV5-5	.	.	TRBJ1-4	CASSLPLNEKLFF
TRBV19	.	.	TRBJ1-6	CASSTPGNSPLHF
TRBV29-1	.	.	TRBJ2-5	CSVEGQGLRGTQYF
TRBV19	.	TRBD1	TRBJ1-6	CASSAGTGNGNNSPLHF
TRBV7-9	.	.	TRBJ2-3	CASSFRGLETDTQYF
TRBV6-5	.	.	TRBJ2-3	CAIRVGGTDTQYF